This T cell receptor (beta chain) came from a study of PD-1 blockade in classical Hodgkin lymphoma. Study-wide points: At C4D1, TCR diversity had climbed significantly for CD4+ cells, though not for CD8+ cells. The study reported lower baseline TCR diversity in newly diagnosed patients than in healthy donors. The authors excluded patients who started nivolumab under 1 year after ASCT.

TCRdb's copy holds only in-frame clones and misses some; the assay was immunoSEQ multiplex PCR. The table lists about 90,000 clones, 75% to 95% of them singletons. With regard to this clone: Its antigen is unknown. Germline and junction disagree at one end, which may indicate a read error.

The CDR3 has 12 residues. Germline V gives CDR1 KGHSH, CDR2 LQKENI. Time point specified: cycle 4 day 1 (C4D1), after six to seven weeks of nivolumab. Every patient was affected by relapse after autologous stem cell transplantation, while exposure to brentuximab vedotin was not uniform. The source of this sequence is a human donor with classical Hodgkin lymphoma. This chain links TRBV18 with TRBJ1-2, with D maybe TRBD1 (6 bases). The sequencing used peripheral blood mononuclear cells (PBMCs), collected before the fourth cycle of nivolumab. The chain's CDR3 is CASSRGGPLDPF. The CDR3 DNA sequence: TGTGCCAGCTCACGGGGGGGCCCCTTGGATCCCTTC.